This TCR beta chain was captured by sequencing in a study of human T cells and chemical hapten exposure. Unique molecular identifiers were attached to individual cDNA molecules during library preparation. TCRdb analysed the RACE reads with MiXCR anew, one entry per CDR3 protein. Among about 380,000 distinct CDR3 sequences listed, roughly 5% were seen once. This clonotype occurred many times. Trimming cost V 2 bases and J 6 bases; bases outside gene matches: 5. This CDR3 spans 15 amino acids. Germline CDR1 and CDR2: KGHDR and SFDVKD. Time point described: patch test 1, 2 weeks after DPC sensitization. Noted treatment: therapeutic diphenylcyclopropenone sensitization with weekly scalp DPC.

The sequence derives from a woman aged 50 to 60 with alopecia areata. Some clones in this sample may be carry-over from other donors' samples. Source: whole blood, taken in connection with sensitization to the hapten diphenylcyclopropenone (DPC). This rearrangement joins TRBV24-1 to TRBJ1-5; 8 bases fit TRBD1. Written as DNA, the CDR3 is TGTGCCACCAGTGATTCAGGGGGCGATTTTCAGCCCCAGCATTTT. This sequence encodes CATSDSGGDFQPQHF.